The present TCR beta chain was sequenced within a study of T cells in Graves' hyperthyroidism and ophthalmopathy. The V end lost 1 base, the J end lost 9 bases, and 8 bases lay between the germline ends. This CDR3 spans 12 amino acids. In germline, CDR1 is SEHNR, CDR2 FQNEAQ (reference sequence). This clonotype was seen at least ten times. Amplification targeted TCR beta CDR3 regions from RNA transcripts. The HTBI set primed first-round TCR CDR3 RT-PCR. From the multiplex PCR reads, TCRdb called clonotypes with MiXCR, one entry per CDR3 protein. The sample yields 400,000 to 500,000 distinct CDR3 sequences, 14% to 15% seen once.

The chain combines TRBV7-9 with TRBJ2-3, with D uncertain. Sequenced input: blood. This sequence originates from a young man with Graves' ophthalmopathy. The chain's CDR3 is CASSLGAATQYF. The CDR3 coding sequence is TGTGCCAGCAGCTTAGGTGCAGCGACGCAGTATTTT.